A single sample gave rise to the 19 T cell receptor beta chains below, sequenced in a study of beta chain features in type 1 diabetes. As every portion of the isolated RNA was reverse transcribed, the sequencing read expressed TCRB transcripts. Generated by immunoSEQ multiplex PCR, the TCRdb table keeps only in-frame clones and is missing some. The table lists around 500,000 clones, about an eighth of them singletons. Sample: naive CD4+ T cells from blood. All receptors derive from a woman aged 18-30 years in good health.

The chain is built from TRBV4-2 and TRBJ2-1; TRBD2 matches 8 bases. Unmatched junction bases numbered 7, after V lost 0 bases and J lost 12 bases. Germline CDR1 LGHNA, CDR2 YNFKEQ. The CDR3 spans 14 residues. The CDR3 sequence is CASSQDERGPGQFF. CDR3 DNA: TGTGCCAGCAGCCAAGACGAGCGGGGGCCCGGGCAGTTCTTC.

This clone showed up just a few times. The chain carries TRBV11-2 and TRBJ2-7; the D is unclear. The CDR3 runs 13 residues. The germline V gene has CDR1 SGHAT and CDR2 FQNNGV. The germline V and J ends were trimmed by 5 bases and 6 bases, with 14 bases remaining between them. The CDR3 DNA follows: TGTGCCAGCAGCACGGTTTCCCCCTCCGAGCAGTACTTC. Protein sequence: CASSTVSPSEQYF.

A few counts support this clone. J is TRBJ2-3 and V is TRBV30; 13 bases fit TRBD2. The CDR3 covers 16 residues. The junction had 3 bases not matched to a gene; V was cut back by 2 bases and J by 1 base. CDR1 is GTSNPN, CDR2 SVGIG, per germline (reference sequence). In DNA, the CDR3 is TGTGCCTGGAGTACTGGACTAGCGGGAGGCACAGATACGCAGTATTTT. Encoded protein: CAWSTGLAGGTDTQYF.

This clone was detected only a few times. V usage is TRBV7-2 and J usage is TRBJ2-7; 7 bases are shared with TRBD2. With 4 bases clipped from V and 4 bases from J, the junction kept 10 bases outside the gene matches. This CDR3 comprises 15 residues. Germline loops: CDR1 SGHTA, CDR2 FQGNSA. The CDR3 spells CASSSIGREFYEQYF. CDR3 bases: TGTGCCAGCAGCTCCATTGGGCGGGAGTTTTACGAGCAGTACTTC.

In its sample, this clone was seen once. The chain joins TRBV5-4 to TRBJ2-5, with D perhaps matching TRBD1 (7 bases). Trimming cost V 4 bases and J 5 bases, with 15 bases left between them. Looked up from germline, CDR1 is SGHNT and CDR2 is YYREEE (reference sequence). This CDR3 spans 14 amino acids. The CDR3 nucleotides are TGTGCCAGCAGCGCCACAGGGGCGGGGGAGACCCAGTACTTC. Translated: CASSATGAGETQYF.

This chain joins TRBV6-1 and TRBJ1-6; D is possibly TRBD1 (5 bases). Trimming stripped 5 bases from V and 8 bases from J, with 13 bases between. This CDR3 contains 14 residues. From germline, CDR1 is MNHNS and CDR2 SASEGT. The CDR3 sequence: CASSLGSGDSPLHF. The DNA for the CDR3 is TGTGCCAGCAGTCTTGGTTCGGGGGATTCACCCCTCCACTTT.

This clone turned up a few times. This chain joins TRBV6-9 and TRBJ2-7, with D unclear. This CDR3 spans 14 amino acids. The V gene's germline CDR1 is MNHGY and CDR2 SVAAGI. The V and J ends lost 6 bases and 2 bases respectively, with 14 bases between them. This CDR3 is CASRRRNLAYEQYF. DNA for the CDR3: TGTGCCAGCAGAAGACGGAACCTGGCCTACGAGCAGTACTTC.

There are a few counts of this clone. CDR3 region: CSVEFFGRLRSTDTQYF. The CDR3 bases are TGCAGCGTTGAATTTTTCGGCAGGTTGAGGTCCACAGATACGCAGTATTTT. This rearrangement joins TRBV29-1 to TRBJ2-3; D gene ambiguous. Germline V gives CDR1 SQVTM, CDR2 ANQGSEA. V shed 2 bases and J shed 2 bases, with 20 bases lying between them. This CDR3 is 17 amino acids long.

The chain joins TRBV7-2 to TRBJ2-3, with D unresolved. The CDR3 is 11 residues long. Germline values: CDR1 SGHTA, CDR2 FQGNSA. The germline V and J ends were trimmed by 4 bases and 9 bases, with 8 bases remaining between them. The CDR3 protein is CASSSTGTQYF. CDR3 coding DNA: TGTGCCAGCAGCTCGACCGGAACGCAGTATTTT. The full variable domain, with the rest looked up from reference TRBV7-2 and TRBJ2-3, is GAGVSQSPSNKVTEKGKDVELRCDPISGHTALYWYRQSLGQGLEFLIYFQGNSAPDKSGLPSDRFSAERTGGSVSTLTIQRTQQEDSAVYLCASSSTGTQYFGPGTRLTVL.

This clone has only a few counts. This may arise from a read error, as a much more abundant clone is one base away. This rearrangement joins TRBV11-3 to TRBJ1-5, with TRBD1 matching 8 bases. The germline gives CDR1 SGHNT, CDR2 YENEEA. With 5 bases clipped from V and 2 bases from J, the junction kept 2 bases outside the gene matches. CDR3 length equals 14 residues. The CDR3 region has the DNA TGTGCCAGCAGCATGACAGGGGGCAATCAGCCCCAGCATTTT. Its protein is CASSMTGGNQPQHF.

CDR3 sequence: CASSSNYGAQYF. The CDR3 DNA sequence: TGCGCCAGCAGCTCCAACTACGGGGCCCAGTACTTC. The J gene is TRBJ2-5, the V gene TRBV5-1, with D tentatively TRBD2 (5 bases). The CDR3 covers 12 residues. Germline loops: CDR1 SGHRS, CDR2 YFSETQ. The ends were cut back, 3 bases at V and 9 bases at J, with 12 bases in the middle. Filled out from reference TRBV5-1 and TRBJ2-5, the complete variable domain reads KAGVTQTPRYLIKTRGQQVTLSCSPISGHRSVSWYQQTPGQGLQFLFEYFSETQRNKGNFPGRFSGRQFSNSRSEMNVSTLELGDSALYLCASSSNYGAQYFGPGTRLLVL.

This sequence joins TRBV6-5 and TRBJ2-3, with TRBD1 matching 7 bases. CDR1 is MNHEY and CDR2 is SVGAGI in the germline V gene. This CDR3 comprises 15 residues. The junction had 8 bases not matched to a gene; V was cut back by 6 bases and J by 2 bases. The CDR3 is CASSRDRLNTDTQYF. The CDR3 nucleotides read TGTGCCAGCAGCCGGGACAGACTTAACACAGATACGCAGTATTTT.

A few counts support this clone. The chain uses TRBV5-1 and TRBJ2-5, with D uncertain. Per the germline V gene, CDR1 is SGHRS and CDR2 is YFSETQ. The V end was cut by 2 bases, the J end by 4 bases, with 9 bases between. The CDR3 extends over 13 amino acids. CDR3 bases: TGCGCCAGCAGCTTCCTGGGTGGAGAGACCCAGTACTTC. This translates into CASSFLGGETQYF.

This rearrangement joins TRBV18 to TRBJ2-3; the match to TRBD2 covers 10 bases. Trimming at V came to 3 bases and at J to 4 bases, leaving 4 bases not matched to a gene. From germline, CDR1 is KGHSH and CDR2 LQKENI. The CDR3 consists of 15 residues. Here the CDR3 DNA reads TGTGCCAGCTCACCGCGACTAGCGGGCTCAGATACGCAGTATTTT. Translation gives CASSPRLAGSDTQYF.

This clone was detected a few times. The chain recombines TRBV27 with TRBJ1-2; the match to TRBD1 covers 8 bases. This CDR3 contains 14 residues. Germline V gene sequence: CDR1 MNHEY, CDR2 SMNVEV (reference sequence). Germline trimming cut 6 bases from V and 2 bases from J; bases unmatched to any gene: 5. CDR3 sequence (DNA): TGTGCCAGCAGCCTAGGGACAGGCAACTATGGCTACACCTTC. It is translated as CASSLGTGNYGYTF.

The V call is TRBV9, the J call TRBJ1-3; 7 nucleotides match TRBD1. CDR1 is SGDLS and CDR2 is YYNGEE in the germline V gene. Trimming cost V 3 bases and J 3 bases; bases outside gene matches: 6. CDR3 length equals 15 residues. CDR3 amino acids: CASSGTGVNGNTIYF. In DNA form, the CDR3 reads TGTGCCAGCAGCGGCACAGGGGTAAATGGAAACACCATATATTTT.

A few counts support this clone. This chain joins TRBV9 and TRBJ2-5; TRBD1 matches at 7 bases. The CDR3 covers 14 residues. The J segment lost 0 bases and the V segment lost 1 base, leaving 0 bases of the junction unmatched. Germline V gene data show CDR1 as SGDLS and CDR2 as YYNGEE. In DNA form, the CDR3 reads TGTGCCAGCAGCGTAACAGGGGACCAAGAGACCCAGTACTTC. Its protein is CASSVTGDQETQYF.

The CDR3 nucleotides read TGTGCTAGTGGTTTGGTACTGGACAGGCGGTACAATGAGCAGTTCTTC. Protein sequence: CASGLVLDRRYNEQFF. This chain joins TRBV12-5 and TRBJ2-1; 7 nucleotides align to TRBD1. This CDR3 comprises 16 residues. Trimming took 0 bases from V and 4 from J; bases not matched to a gene: 6. Germline CDR1 LGHNT, CDR2 FRNRAP.

This clone was observed a few times. The genes are TRBV4-1 and TRBJ1-1; 9 bases are a match to TRBD1. The CDR3 spans 14 residues. Trimming removed 2 bases from V and 5 bases from J; junction bases left unmatched: 3. The germline V gene has CDR1 MGHRA and CDR2 YSYEKL. The CDR3 DNA sequence: TGCGCCAGCAGCCAAACAGGGGGCAGGACTGAAGCTTTCTTT. Translating it yields CASSQTGGRTEAFF.